This T cell receptor (beta chain) is drawn from a study of CD8+CD57+ T cells in acquired aplastic anemia. About the research overall: Recorded DNA amounts for sorted CD4+ and CD8+ cells had an average of around 3 ug.

By flow cytometry, patients selected for sequencing had shown an expansion of CD8+CD57+ cells. Each of the patients presented with severe acquired aplastic anemia. Investigators profiled TCR beta VDJ and CDR3 from genomic DNA template. TCRdb re-derived calls from the reads in MiXCR, one entry per CDR3 protein. Here the sample spans around 210,000 distinct CDR3 sequences, more than 55% being singletons. Trimming removed 2 bases from V and 2 bases from J; junction bases left unmatched: 3. Per germline, CDR1 SGHRS and CDR2 YFSETQ. The CDR3 spans 15 residues. This sequence joins TRBV5-1 and TRBJ2-7, with TRBD1 matching 11 bases. The sequence came from a human donor with aplastic anemia. Sequencing input: sorted CD4+, CD8+, or CD8+CD57+ T cells (not recorded which) from PBMCs. CDR3 residues: CASSLRDRGTYEQYF. The CDR3 DNA follows: TGCGCCAGCAGCTTAAGGGACAGGGGGACCTACGAGCAGTACTTC.